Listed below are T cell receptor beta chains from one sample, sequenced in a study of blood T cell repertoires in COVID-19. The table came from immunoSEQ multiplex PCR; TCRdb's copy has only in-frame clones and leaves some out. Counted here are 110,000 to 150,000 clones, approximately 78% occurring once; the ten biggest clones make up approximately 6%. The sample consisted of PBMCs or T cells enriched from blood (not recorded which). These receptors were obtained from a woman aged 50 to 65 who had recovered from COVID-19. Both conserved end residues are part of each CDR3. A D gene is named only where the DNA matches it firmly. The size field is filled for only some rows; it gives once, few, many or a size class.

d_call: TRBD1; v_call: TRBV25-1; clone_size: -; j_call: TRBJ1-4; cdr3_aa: CASSEGTGAEKLFF; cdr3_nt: TGTGCCAGCAGTGAGGGGACAGGGGCTGAAAAACTGTTTTTT
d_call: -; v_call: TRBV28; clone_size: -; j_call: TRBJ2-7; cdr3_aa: CASLSPSRDSYEQYF; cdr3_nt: TGTGCCAGTCTTTCCCCCAGCAGGGATTCCTACGAGCAGTACTTC
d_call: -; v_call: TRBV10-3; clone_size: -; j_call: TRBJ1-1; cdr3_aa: CATQAKTSTEAFF; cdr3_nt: TGTGCCACTCAGGCAAAGACGTCCACTGAAGCTTTCTTT
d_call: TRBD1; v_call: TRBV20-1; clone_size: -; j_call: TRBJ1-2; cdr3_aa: CSASAFVGQGDYGYTF; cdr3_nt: TGCAGTGCTAGTGCGTTCGTGGGACAGGGGGACTATGGCTACACCTTC
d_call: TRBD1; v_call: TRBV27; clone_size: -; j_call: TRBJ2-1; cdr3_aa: CASSYTGGGEQFF; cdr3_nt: TGTGCCAGCAGTTACACAGGGGGTGGGGAGCAGTTCTTC
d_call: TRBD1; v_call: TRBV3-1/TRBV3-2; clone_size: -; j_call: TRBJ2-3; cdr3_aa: CASSQDLGQSTDTQYF; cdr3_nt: TGTGCCAGCAGCCAAGATCTGGGACAGAGCACAGATACGCAGTATTTT
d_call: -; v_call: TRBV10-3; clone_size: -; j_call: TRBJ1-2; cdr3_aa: CAISDPSGGPLSNYGYTF; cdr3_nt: TGTGCCATCAGTGATCCGTCGGGGGGCCCCCTGTCTAACTATGGCTACACCTTC
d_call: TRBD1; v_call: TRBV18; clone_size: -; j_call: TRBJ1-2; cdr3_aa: CASSPRVTGDGYTF; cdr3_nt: TGTGCCAGCTCACCGAGAGTTACAGGGGATGGCTACACCTTC
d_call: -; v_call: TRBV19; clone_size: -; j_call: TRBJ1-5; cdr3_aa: CASSPNQRREGNQPQHF; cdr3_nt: TGTGCCAGTAGTCCAAATCAGCGGAGGGAAGGCAATCAGCCCCAGCATTTT
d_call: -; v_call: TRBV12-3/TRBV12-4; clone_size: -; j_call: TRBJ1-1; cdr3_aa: CASSSRGGAFF; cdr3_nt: TGTGCCAGCAGTTCTCGGGGGGGAGCTTTCTTT
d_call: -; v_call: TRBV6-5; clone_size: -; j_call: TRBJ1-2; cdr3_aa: CASRVGSYGYTF; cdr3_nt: TGTGCCAGCAGGGTCGGGTCCTATGGCTACACCTTC
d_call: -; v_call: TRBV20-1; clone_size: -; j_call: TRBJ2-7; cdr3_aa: CSASSQGSYEQYF; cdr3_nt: TGCAGTGCTAGTAGTCAGGGAAGCTACGAGCAGTACTTC
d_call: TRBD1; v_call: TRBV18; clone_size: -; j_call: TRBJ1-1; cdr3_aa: CASSPSNRGYTEAFF; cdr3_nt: TGTGCCAGCTCACCCTCGAACAGGGGGTACACTGAAGCTTTCTTT
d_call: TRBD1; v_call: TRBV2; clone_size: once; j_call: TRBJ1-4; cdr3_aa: CASAGTGNEKLFF; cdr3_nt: TGTGCCAGCGCCGGGACAGGGAATGAAAAACTGTTTTTT
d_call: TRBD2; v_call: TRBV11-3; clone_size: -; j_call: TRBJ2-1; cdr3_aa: CASSLAGEQFF; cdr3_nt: TGTGCCAGCAGCCTAGCGGGGGAGCAGTTCTTC
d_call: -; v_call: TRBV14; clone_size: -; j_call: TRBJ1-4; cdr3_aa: CASSQLQGMSEKLFF; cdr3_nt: TGTGCCAGCAGCCAACTTCAGGGAATGAGTGAAAAACTGTTTTTT